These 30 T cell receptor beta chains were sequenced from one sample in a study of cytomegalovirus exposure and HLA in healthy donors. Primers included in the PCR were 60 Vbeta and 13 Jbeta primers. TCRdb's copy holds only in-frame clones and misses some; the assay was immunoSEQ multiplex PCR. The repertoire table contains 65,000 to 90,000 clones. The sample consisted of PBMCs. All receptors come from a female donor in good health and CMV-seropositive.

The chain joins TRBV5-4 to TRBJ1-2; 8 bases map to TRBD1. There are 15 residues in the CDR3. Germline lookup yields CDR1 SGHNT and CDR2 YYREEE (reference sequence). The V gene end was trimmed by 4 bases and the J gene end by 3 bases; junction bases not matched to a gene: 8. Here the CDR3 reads CASSLTGGSHYGYTF. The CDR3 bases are TGTGCCAGCAGCCTCACAGGGGGTAGTCACTATGGCTACACCTTC.

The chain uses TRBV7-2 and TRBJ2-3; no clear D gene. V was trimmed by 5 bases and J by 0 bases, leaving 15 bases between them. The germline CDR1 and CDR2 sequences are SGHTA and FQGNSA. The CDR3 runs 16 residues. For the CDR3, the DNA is TGTGCCAGCAGCCACCGAGGTCTACCTAGCACAGATACGCAGTATTTT. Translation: CASSHRGLPSTDTQYF.

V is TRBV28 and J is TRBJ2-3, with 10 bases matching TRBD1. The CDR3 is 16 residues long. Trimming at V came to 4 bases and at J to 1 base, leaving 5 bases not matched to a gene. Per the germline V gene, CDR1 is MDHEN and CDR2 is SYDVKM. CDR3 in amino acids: CASSSLGQGGTDTQYF. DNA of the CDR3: TGTGCCAGCAGTTCCCTCGGACAGGGGGGCACAGATACGCAGTATTTT.

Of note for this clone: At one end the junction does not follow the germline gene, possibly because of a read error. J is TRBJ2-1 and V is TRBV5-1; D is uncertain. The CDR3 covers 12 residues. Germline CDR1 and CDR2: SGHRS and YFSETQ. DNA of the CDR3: TGCGCGAGCACGAACGACAACAATGAGCAGTTCTTC. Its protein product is CASTNDNNEQFF.

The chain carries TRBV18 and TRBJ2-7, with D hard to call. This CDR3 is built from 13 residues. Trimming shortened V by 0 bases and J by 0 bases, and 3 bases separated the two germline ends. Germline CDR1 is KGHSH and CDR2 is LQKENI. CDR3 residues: CASSPPRSYEQYF. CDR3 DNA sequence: TGTGCCAGCTCACCACCGCGCTCCTACGAGCAGTACTTC.

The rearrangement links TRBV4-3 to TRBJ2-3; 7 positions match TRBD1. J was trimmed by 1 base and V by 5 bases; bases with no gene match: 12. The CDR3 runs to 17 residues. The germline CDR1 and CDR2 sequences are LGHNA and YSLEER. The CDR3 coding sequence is TGCGCCAGCAGCAGACAAGAGTCTAGGGGGCGCACAGATACGCAGTATTTT. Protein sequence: CASSRQESRGRTDTQYF.

CDR3 loop: CASSQAGGLNYGYTF. CDR3 in DNA: TGTGCCAGCAGTCAAGCAGGGGGTCTTAACTATGGCTACACCTTC. The V and J genes are TRBV25-1 and TRBJ1-2; the match to TRBD1 covers 7 bases. Per germline, CDR1 MGHDK and CDR2 SYGVNS. The CDR3 is 15 residues long. V lost 5 bases and J lost 1; bases outside the gene matches: 7.

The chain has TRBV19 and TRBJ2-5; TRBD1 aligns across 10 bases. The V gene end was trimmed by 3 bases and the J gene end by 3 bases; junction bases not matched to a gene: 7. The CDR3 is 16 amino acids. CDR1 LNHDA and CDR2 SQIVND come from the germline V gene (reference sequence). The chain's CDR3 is CASSMGSGTGEETQYF. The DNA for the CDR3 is TGTGCCAGTAGTATGGGGAGCGGGACAGGGGAAGAGACCCAGTACTTC.

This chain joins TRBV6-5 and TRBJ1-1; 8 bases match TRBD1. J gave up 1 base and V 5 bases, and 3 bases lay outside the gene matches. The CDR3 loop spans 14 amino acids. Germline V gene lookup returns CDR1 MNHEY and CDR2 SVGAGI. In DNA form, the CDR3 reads TGTGCCAGCAGTCGACAGGGGACGAACACTGAAGCTTTCTTT. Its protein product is CASSRQGTNTEAFF.

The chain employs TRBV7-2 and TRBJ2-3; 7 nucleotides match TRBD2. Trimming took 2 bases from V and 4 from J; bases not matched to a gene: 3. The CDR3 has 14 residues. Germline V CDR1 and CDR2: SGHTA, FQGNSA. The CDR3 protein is CASSLWGGADTQYF. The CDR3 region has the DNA TGTGCCAGCAGCTTATGGGGGGGGGCAGATACGCAGTATTTT.

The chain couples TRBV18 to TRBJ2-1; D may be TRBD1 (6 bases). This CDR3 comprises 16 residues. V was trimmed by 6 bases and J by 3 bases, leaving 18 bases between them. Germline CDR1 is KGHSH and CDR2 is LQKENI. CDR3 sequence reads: CASSSDLGRGYNEQFF. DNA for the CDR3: TGTGCCAGCTCCTCTGACCTTGGCAGGGGCTACAATGAGCAGTTCTTC.

CDR3 nucleotides: TGTGCCAGCTCACGGAGGACTAGCAGCACAGATACGCAGTATTTT. Amino acids: CASSRRTSSTDTQYF. J is TRBJ2-3 and V is TRBV18; 8 bases match TRBD2. Germline V gives CDR1 KGHSH, CDR2 LQKENI. J was trimmed by 0 bases and V by 4 bases; bases with no gene match: 3. The CDR3 totals 15 residues. The full variable domain, in which reference TRBV18 and TRBJ2-3 provide the parts outside the CDR3, is NAGVMQNPRHLVRRRGQEARLRCSPMKGHSHVYWYRQLPEEGLKFMVYLQKENIIDESGMPKERFSAEFPKEGPSILRIQQVVRGDSAAYFCASSRRTSSTDTQYFGPGTRLTVL.

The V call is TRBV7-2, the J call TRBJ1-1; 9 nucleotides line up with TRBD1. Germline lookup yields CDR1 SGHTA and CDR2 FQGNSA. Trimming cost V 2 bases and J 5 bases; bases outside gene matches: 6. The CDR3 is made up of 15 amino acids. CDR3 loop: CASSLSWTGETEAFF. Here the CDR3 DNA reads TGTGCCAGCAGCTTATCGTGGACAGGGGAGACTGAAGCTTTCTTT. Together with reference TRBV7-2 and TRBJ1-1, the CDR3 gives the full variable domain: GAGVSQSPSNKVTEKGKDVELRCDPISGHTALYWYRQSLGQGLEFLIYFQGNSAPDKSGLPSDRFSAERTGGSVSTLTIQRTQQEDSAVYLCASSLSWTGETEAFFGQGTRLTVV.

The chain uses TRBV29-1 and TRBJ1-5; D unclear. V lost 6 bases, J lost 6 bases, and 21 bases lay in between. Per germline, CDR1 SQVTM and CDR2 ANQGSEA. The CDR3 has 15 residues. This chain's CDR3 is CSVLVGDFGGQPQHF. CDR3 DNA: TGCAGCGTCTTAGTCGGCGATTTCGGCGGTCAGCCCCAGCATTTT.

The CDR3, as DNA: TGTGCCAGCAGTTACTCGAGGGGGCTCGGGGAGACCCAGTACTTC. Its protein product is CASSYSRGLGETQYF. This rearrangement joins TRBV6-5 to TRBJ2-5; 7 bases fit TRBD1. J was trimmed by 5 bases and V by 0 bases; bases with no gene match: 6. Per the germline V gene, CDR1 is MNHEY and CDR2 is SVGAGI. The CDR3 is made up of 15 amino acids.

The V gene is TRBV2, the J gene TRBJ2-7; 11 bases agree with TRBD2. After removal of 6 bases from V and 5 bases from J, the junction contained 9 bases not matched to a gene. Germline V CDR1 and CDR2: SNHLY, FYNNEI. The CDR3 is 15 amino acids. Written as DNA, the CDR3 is TGTGCCAGCAGGGTAACTAGCGGGAGCCCCCACGAGCAGTACTTC. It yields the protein CASRVTSGSPHEQYF.

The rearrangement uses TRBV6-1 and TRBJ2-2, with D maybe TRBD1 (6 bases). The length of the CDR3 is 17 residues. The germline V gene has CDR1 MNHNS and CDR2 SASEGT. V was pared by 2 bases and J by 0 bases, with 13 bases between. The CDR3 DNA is TGTGCCAGCAGTGAAAGAGGCAGGGGTACGAACACCGGGGAGCTGTTTTTT. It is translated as CASSERGRGTNTGELFF.

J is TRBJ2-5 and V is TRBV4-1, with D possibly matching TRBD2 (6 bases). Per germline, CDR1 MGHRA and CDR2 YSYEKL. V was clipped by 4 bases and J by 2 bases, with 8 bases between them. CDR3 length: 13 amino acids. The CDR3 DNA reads TGCGCCAGCAGCCGCGGACTACAAGAGACCCAGTACTTC. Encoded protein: CASSRGLQETQYF.

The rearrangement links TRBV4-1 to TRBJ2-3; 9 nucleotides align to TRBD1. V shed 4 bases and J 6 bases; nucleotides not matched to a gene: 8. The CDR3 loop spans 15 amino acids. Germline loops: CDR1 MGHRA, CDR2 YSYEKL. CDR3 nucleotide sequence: TGCGCCAGCAGCCTTGGGACAGGGACCATGGATACGCAGTATTTT. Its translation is CASSLGTGTMDTQYF.

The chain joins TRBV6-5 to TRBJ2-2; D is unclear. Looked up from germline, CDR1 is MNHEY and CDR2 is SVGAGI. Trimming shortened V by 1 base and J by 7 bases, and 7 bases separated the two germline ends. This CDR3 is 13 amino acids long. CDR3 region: CASSYLRSGELFF. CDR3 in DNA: TGTGCCAGCAGTTACTTGAGGAGCGGGGAGCTGTTTTTT.

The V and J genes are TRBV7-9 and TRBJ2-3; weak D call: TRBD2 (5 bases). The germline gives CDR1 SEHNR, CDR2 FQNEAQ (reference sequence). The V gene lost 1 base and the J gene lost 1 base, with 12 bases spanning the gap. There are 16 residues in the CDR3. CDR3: CASSLGVGSGTDTQYF. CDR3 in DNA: TGTGCCAGCAGCTTAGGAGTTGGTAGCGGCACAGATACGCAGTATTTT.

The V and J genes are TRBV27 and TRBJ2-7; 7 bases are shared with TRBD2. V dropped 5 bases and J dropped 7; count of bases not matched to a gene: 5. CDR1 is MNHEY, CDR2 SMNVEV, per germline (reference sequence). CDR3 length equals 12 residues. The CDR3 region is CASSHLGGEQYF. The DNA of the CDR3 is TGTGCCAGCAGTCATCTGGGAGGGGAGCAGTACTTC.

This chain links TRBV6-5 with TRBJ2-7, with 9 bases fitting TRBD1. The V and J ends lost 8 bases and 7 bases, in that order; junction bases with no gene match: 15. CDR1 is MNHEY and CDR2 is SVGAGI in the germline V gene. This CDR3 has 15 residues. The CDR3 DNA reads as TGTGCCAGCGGCCAGCCGGGACAGGGATCGTCTGAGCAGTACTTC. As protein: CASGQPGQGSSEQYF.

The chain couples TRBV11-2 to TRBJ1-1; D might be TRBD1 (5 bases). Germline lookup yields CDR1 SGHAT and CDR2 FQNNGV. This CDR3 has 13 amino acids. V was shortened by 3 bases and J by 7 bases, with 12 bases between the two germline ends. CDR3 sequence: CASSFLTANEAFF. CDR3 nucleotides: TGTGCCAGCAGCTTTCTGACAGCTAATGAAGCTTTCTTT. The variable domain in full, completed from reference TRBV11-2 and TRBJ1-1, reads EAGVAQSPRYKIIEKRQSVAFWCNPISGHATLYWYQQILGQGPKLLIQFQNNGVVDDSQLPKDRFSAERLKGVDSTLKIQPAKLEDSAVYLCASSFLTANEAFFGQGTRLTVV.

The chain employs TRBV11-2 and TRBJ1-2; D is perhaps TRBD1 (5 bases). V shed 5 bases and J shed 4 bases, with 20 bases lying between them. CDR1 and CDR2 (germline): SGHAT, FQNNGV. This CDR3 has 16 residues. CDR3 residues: CASSAGGVREPYGYTF. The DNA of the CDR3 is TGTGCCAGCAGCGCTGGGGGGGTCAGGGAACCCTATGGCTACACCTTC. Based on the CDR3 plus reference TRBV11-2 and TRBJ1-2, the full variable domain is EAGVAQSPRYKIIEKRQSVAFWCNPISGHATLYWYQQILGQGPKLLIQFQNNGVVDDSQLPKDRFSAERLKGVDSTLKIQPAKLEDSAVYLCASSAGGVREPYGYTFGSGTRLTVV.

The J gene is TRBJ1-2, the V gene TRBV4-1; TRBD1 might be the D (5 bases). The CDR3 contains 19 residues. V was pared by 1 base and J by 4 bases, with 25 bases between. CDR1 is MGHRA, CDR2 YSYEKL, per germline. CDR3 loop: CASSQALTTVAERGYGYTF. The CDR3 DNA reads TGCGCCAGCAGCCAAGCGTTAACGACAGTCGCAGAACGCGGCTATGGCTACACCTTC.

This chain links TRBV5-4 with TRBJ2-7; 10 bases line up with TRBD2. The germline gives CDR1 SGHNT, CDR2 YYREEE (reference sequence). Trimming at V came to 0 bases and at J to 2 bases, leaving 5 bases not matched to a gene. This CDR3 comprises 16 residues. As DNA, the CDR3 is TGTGCCAGCAGCTTGGGTGGGACTAGCGTAACCTACGAGCAGTACTTC. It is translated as CASSLGGTSVTYEQYF. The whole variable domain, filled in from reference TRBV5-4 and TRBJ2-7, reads ETGVTQSPTHLIKTRGQQVTLRCSSQSGHNTVSWYQQALGQGPQFIFQYYREEENGRGNFPPRFSGLQFPNYSSELNVNALELDDSALYLCASSLGGTSVTYEQYFGPGTRLTVT.

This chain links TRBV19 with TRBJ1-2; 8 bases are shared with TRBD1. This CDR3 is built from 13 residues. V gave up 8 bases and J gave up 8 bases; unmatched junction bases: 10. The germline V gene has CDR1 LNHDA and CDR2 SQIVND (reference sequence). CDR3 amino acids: CASYDRGGFGYTF. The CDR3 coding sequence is TGTGCCAGTTATGACAGGGGAGGATTCGGCTACACCTTC. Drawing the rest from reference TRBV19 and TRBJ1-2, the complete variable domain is DGGITQSPKYLFRKEGQNVTLSCEQNLNHDAMYWYRQDPGQGLRLIYYSQIVNDFQKGDIAEGYSVSREKKESFPLTVTSAQKNPTAFYLCASYDRGGFGYTFGSGTRLTVV.

The CDR3 bases are TGCGCCAGCAGCTTGGAACAGAACACTGAAGCTTTCTTT. Amino acids: CASSLEQNTEAFF. The chain links TRBV5-1 to TRBJ1-1; D remains ambiguous. Trimming removed 0 bases at V and 1 base at J, with 4 bases between. CDR1 is SGHRS and CDR2 is YFSETQ in the germline V gene. CDR3 size: 13 residues. Together with reference TRBV5-1 and TRBJ1-1, the CDR3 gives the full variable domain: KAGVTQTPRYLIKTRGQQVTLSCSPISGHRSVSWYQQTPGQGLQFLFEYFSETQRNKGNFPGRFSGRQFSNSRSEMNVSTLELGDSALYLCASSLEQNTEAFFGQGTRLTVV.

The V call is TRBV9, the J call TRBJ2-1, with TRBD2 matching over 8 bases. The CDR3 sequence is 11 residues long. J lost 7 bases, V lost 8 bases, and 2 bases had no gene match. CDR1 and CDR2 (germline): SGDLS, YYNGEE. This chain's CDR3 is CASGTSNEQFF. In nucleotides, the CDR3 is TGTGCCAGTGGGACTAGTAATGAGCAGTTCTTC.